The 30 T cell receptor beta chains given below trace back to one sample, sequenced in a study of CD8+ T cells in alopecia areata. Described treatment: oral pan-JAK inhibitor, 5-10 mg twice daily. RNA was extracted and reverse transcribed into cDNA as the sequencing template. Data came from immunoSEQ multiplex PCR; TCRdb stores just in-frame clones and leaves some out. The sample comprises 35,000 to 50,000 clones, over 85% of which are singletons, and about 20% rests with the top ten. Here the sequenced sample was CD8+ T cells sorted from blood, taken at week 24, from a patient treated with tofacitinib. Source of these receptors: a human donor with alopecia areata.

V and J are TRBV12-5 and TRBJ2-2, with TRBD1 identical over 10 bases. This CDR3 region has 19 residues. With 9 bases clipped from V and 4 bases from J, the junction kept 20 bases outside the gene matches. Per the germline V gene, CDR1 is LGHNT and CDR2 is FRNRAP. The CDR3 region has the DNA TGTGCTAGCTGCTTTGACAGGGGGCGCTTTCGCGGAGGCACCGGGGAGCTGTTTTTT. Residues: CASCFDRGRFRGGTGELFF.

J is TRBJ2-1 and V is TRBV29-1; either TRBD1 or TRBD2 may supply D (5 bases each). Germline CDR1 SQVTM, CDR2 ANQGSEA. The CDR3 length is 15 residues. V lost 3 bases and J 4 bases, leaving 16 bases between the germline ends. The CDR3 here is CSVESGAREYNEQFF. CDR3 nucleotide sequence: TGCAGCGTTGAGTCCGGGGCTAGAGAGTACAATGAGCAGTTCTTC.

V gene TRBV28 combines with J gene TRBJ1-1; D perhaps matches TRBD1 (5 bases). The CDR3 loop spans 16 amino acids. Germline-derived CDR1 and CDR2 are MDHEN and SYDVKM. V dropped 3 bases and J dropped 7 bases, with 21 bases sitting between them. The CDR3 loop reads CASSFGARGTLFEAFF. CDR3 coding DNA: TGTGCCAGCAGTTTCGGTGCGAGGGGTACCCTTTTTGAAGCTTTCTTT.

The chain joins TRBV29-1 to TRBJ2-1, with TRBD2 as a possible D gene (6 bases). With 1 base removed from V and 9 bases from J, the gap between germline ends came to 19 bases. Germline V gene sequence: CDR1 SQVTM, CDR2 ANQGSEA. The CDR3 extends over 15 amino acids. In DNA, the CDR3 is TGCAGCGTTGAAGTTGGGGACTCCTGGGGTGGTGAGCAGTTCTTC. This translates into CSVEVGDSWGGEQFF.

The rearrangement uses TRBV12-5 and TRBJ1-1; D is unresolved. This CDR3 region has 12 residues. Germline V gene sequence: CDR1 LGHNT, CDR2 FRNRAP. The germline V and J ends were trimmed by 3 bases and 3 bases, with 5 bases remaining between them. CDR3 residues: CASGLGYTEAFF. Here the CDR3 DNA reads TGTGCTAGTGGTTTAGGATACACTGAAGCTTTCTTT. The full variable domain, in which reference TRBV12-5 and TRBJ1-1 provide the parts outside the CDR3, is DARVTQTPRHKVTEMGQEVTMRCQPILGHNTVFWYRQTMMQGLELLAYFRNRAPLDDSGMPKDRFSAEMPDATLATLKIQPSEPRDSAVYFCASGLGYTEAFFGQGTRLTVV.

CDR3 sequence: CASSGTSLDQPQHF. The CDR3 nucleotides read TGTGCCAGTAGTGGGACAAGCCTCGATCAGCCCCAGCATTTT. V gene TRBV19 combines with J gene TRBJ1-5, with D possibly being TRBD1 (6 bases). V lost 5 bases to trimming and J lost 5 bases, with 13 bases between them. CDR1 LNHDA and CDR2 SQIVND come from the germline V gene (reference sequence). The CDR3 extends over 14 amino acids.

This chain uses TRBV27 with TRBJ2-1; no reliable D call. In germline, CDR1 is MNHEY, CDR2 SMNVEV (reference sequence). V was shortened by 8 bases and J by 8 bases, with 7 bases between the two germline ends. The CDR3 consists of 10 residues. The DNA for the CDR3 is TGTGCCAGCGGGTCGTATGAGCAGTTCTTC. It codes for CASGSYEQFF.

The sample holds one count of this clone. This chain connects TRBV7-9 to TRBJ1-4, with a weak D call TRBD1 (5 bases). Germline V lookup: CDR1 SEHNR, CDR2 FQNEAQ (reference sequence). Trimming removed 4 bases at V and 2 bases at J, with 23 bases between. This CDR3 has 19 residues. CDR3: CASSSPRGASGPTNEKLFF. The CDR3 DNA reads TGTGCCAGCAGCTCCCCCCGAGGAGCGTCAGGGCCCACTAATGAAAAACTGTTTTTT.

The rearrangement joins TRBV28 to TRBJ1-6, with D possibly being TRBD1 (5 bases). Trimming stripped 5 bases from V and 4 bases from J, with 15 bases between. Germline V gene data show CDR1 as MDHEN and CDR2 as SYDVKM. The CDR3 runs 16 residues. This CDR3 reads CASSRGKDLYNSPLHF. DNA of the CDR3: TGTGCCAGCAGTCGGGGGAAGGACCTTTATAATTCACCCCTCCACTTT.

The chain is built from TRBV7-3 and TRBJ2-1, with D uncertain. The CDR3 loop spans 15 amino acids. Germline lookup yields CDR1 SGHTA and CDR2 FQGTGA. V lost 4 bases to trimming and J lost 2 bases, with 12 bases between them. This CDR3 reads CASSSDVAPYNEQFF. In DNA, the CDR3 is TGTGCCAGCAGCTCAGACGTTGCGCCCTACAATGAGCAGTTCTTC.

The rearrangement links TRBV7-9 to TRBJ2-3; 10 nucleotides line up with TRBD1. Germline V CDR1 and CDR2: SEHNR, FQNEAQ (reference sequence). The CDR3 consists of 15 residues. V trimming: 3 bases; J trimming: 7 bases; junction bases outside the gene matches: 7. The CDR3 spells CASSLMTGGKNTQYF. The CDR3 DNA reads as TGTGCCAGCAGCTTGATGACAGGGGGCAAAAATACGCAGTATTTT.

The rearrangement uses TRBV4-1 and TRBJ2-5, with D perhaps TRBD2 (6 bases). Per the germline V gene, CDR1 is MGHRA and CDR2 is YSYEKL. V lost 3 bases and J 2 bases, leaving 13 bases between the germline ends. This CDR3 region has 15 residues. In DNA form, the CDR3 reads TGCGCCAGCAGCCATTTAGGCGGGGTTCAAGAGACCCAGTACTTC. Amino acids: CASSHLGGVQETQYF.

The rearrangement joins TRBV5-1 to TRBJ2-5, with D possibly TRBD1 on 6 matching bases. Trimming shortened V by 3 bases and J by 0 bases, and 12 bases separated the two germline ends. Germline values: CDR1 SGHRS, CDR2 YFSETQ. This CDR3 has 15 amino acids. The CDR3 spells CASSSTGPNQETQYF. Written as DNA, the CDR3 is TGCGCCAGCAGCTCGACAGGACCCAACCAAGAGACCCAGTACTTC.

This chain uses TRBV29-1 with TRBJ2-3; TRBD2 aligns across 8 bases. This CDR3 is 15 amino acids long. CDR1 SQVTM and CDR2 ANQGSEA come from the germline V gene. J lost 2 bases, V lost 2 bases, and 6 bases had no gene match. CDR3 in amino acids: CSVETAGVYTDTQYF. The CDR3 region has the DNA TGCAGCGTTGAAACAGCGGGGGTGTACACAGATACGCAGTATTTT.

The V gene is TRBV10-3, the J gene TRBJ2-5, with D possibly matching TRBD2 (6 bases). The ends were cut back, 6 bases at V and 0 bases at J, with 14 bases in the middle. In germline, CDR1 is ENHRY, CDR2 SYGVKD. The CDR3 covers 15 residues. Written as DNA, the CDR3 is TGTGCCATCAGCGGGAATCTAGCGCACCAAGAGACCCAGTACTTC. Its translation is CAISGNLAHQETQYF.

This sequence joins TRBV29-1 and TRBJ2-7; D remains ambiguous. The CDR3 has 10 residues. The V end lost 5 bases, the J end lost 3 bases, and 5 bases lay between the germline ends. In germline, CDR1 is SQVTM, CDR2 ANQGSEA. As DNA, the CDR3 is TGCAGCGTTAGGGACTACGAGCAGTACTTC. Translation gives CSVRDYEQYF.

The rearrangement joins TRBV7-2 to TRBJ2-3, with 10 bases lining up with TRBD1. The CDR3 sequence is 17 residues long. Losses at the gene ends were 0 bases for V and 2 bases for J; bases not matched to a gene: 5. The V gene's germline CDR1 is SGHTA and CDR2 FQGNSA. In DNA, the CDR3 is TGTGCCAGCAGCTTAGCGGGACAGGGGCCTTACACAGATACGCAGTATTTT. Translating gives CASSLAGQGPYTDTQYF.

This clone turned up a few times. The J gene is TRBJ2-5, the V gene TRBV28; unclear D gene. CDR1 and CDR2 (germline): MDHEN, SYDVKM. V lost 7 bases, J lost 4 bases, and 13 bases lay in between. CDR3 length: 13 amino acids. The CDR3 nucleotides read TGTGCCAGCACTAAGTTACCTGGAGAGACCCAGTACTTC. This translates into CASTKLPGETQYF.

CDR3 DNA: TGTGCCAGCACTCCCTACGGGGACGGCCTGGGGGAGACCCAGTACTTC. Its translation: CASTPYGDGLGETQYF. The chain is built from TRBV6-6 and TRBJ2-5, with D perhaps assigned TRBD1 or TRBD2 (5 bases each). CDR1 and CDR2 from the germline V gene are MNHNY and SVGAGI (reference sequence). CDR3 length: 16 amino acids. V was cut by 7 bases and J by 5 bases, with 23 bases left in between.

CDR3 DNA: TGTGCCACCAGCACGGGACAGGCGAGCTACCAAGAGACCCAGTACTTC. Translating gives CATSTGQASYQETQYF. The gene calls are TRBV15 and TRBJ2-5, with TRBD1 identical over 8 bases. The germline V gene has CDR1 LNHNV and CDR2 YYDKDF (reference sequence). The CDR3 runs to 16 residues. Losses at the gene ends were 4 bases for V and 0 bases for J; bases not matched to a gene: 7.

This clone appeared a single time. The chain carries TRBV30 and TRBJ1-6; tentative D call: TRBD1 (6 bases). This CDR3 has 13 amino acids. Germline values: CDR1 GTSNPN, CDR2 SVGIG (reference sequence). Trimming removed 3 bases from V and 10 bases from J, with 13 bases in between. The CDR3 nucleotides are TGTGCCTGGAGAGAAGGGGGGCGATCACCCCTCCACTTT. Protein: CAWREGGRSPLHF.

CDR3 in amino acids: CASSPPGGETQYF. In DNA form, the CDR3 reads TGTGCCAGCAGCCCCCCCGGGGGGGAGACCCAGTACTTC. The V and J genes are TRBV7-9 and TRBJ2-5, with 7 bases matching TRBD2. The J segment lost 5 bases and the V segment lost 5 bases, leaving 5 bases of the junction unmatched. This CDR3 has 13 residues. From germline, CDR1 is SEHNR and CDR2 FQNEAQ (reference sequence).

V usage is TRBV6-4 and J usage is TRBJ2-3, with TRBD2 identical over 10 bases. The CDR3 runs 19 residues. Looked up from germline, CDR1 is MRHNA and CDR2 is SNTAGT. Trimming at V came to 0 bases and at J to 5 bases, leaving 14 bases not matched to a gene. The CDR3 is CASSDSGLVSGGAGDTQYF. CDR3 DNA: TGTGCCAGCAGTGACTCAGGCCTCGTGAGCGGGGGGGCCGGAGATACGCAGTATTTT.

The V gene is TRBV4-2, the J gene TRBJ2-7, with D unclear. The CDR3 spans 15 residues. Germline V gives CDR1 LGHNA, CDR2 YNFKEQ. V lost 0 bases and J lost 4, with 13 bases in between. The CDR3 sequence is CASSQEFPDSYEQYF. Here the CDR3 DNA reads TGTGCCAGCAGCCAAGAGTTTCCGGATTCATACGAGCAGTACTTC.

This clone was counted a few times. The V and J genes are TRBV15 and TRBJ2-1, with D unclear. The CDR3 totals 12 residues. V lost 2 bases to trimming and J lost 6 bases, with 5 bases between them. The germline gives CDR1 LNHNV, CDR2 YYDKDF (reference sequence). CDR3 region: CATSRMGNEQFF. The CDR3 nucleotides are TGTGCCACCAGCAGAATGGGCAATGAGCAGTTCTTC.

The chain has TRBV28 and TRBJ2-3; possibly TRBD2 for D (6 bases). The CDR3 is 14 residues long. V was cut by 2 bases and J by 0 bases, with 6 bases left in between. The germline V gene encodes CDR1 MDHEN and CDR2 SYDVKM. In DNA form, the CDR3 reads TGTGCCAGCAGTTTACGGGGGAGCACAGATACGCAGTATTTT. Amino acids: CASSLRGSTDTQYF. The whole variable domain, filled in from reference TRBV28 and TRBJ2-3, reads DVKVTQSSRYLVKRTGEKVFLECVQDMDHENMFWYRQDPGLGLRLIYFSYDVKMKEKGDIPEGYSVSREKKERFSLILESASTNQTSMYLCASSLRGSTDTQYFGPGTRLTVL.

J is TRBJ2-5 and V is TRBV28, with D possibly TRBD2 on 6 matching bases. V lost 5 bases and J lost 3, with 10 bases in between. This CDR3 region has 13 residues. The germline gives CDR1 MDHEN, CDR2 SYDVKM. CDR3 sequence reads: CASSMGEEETQYF. In DNA form, the CDR3 reads TGTGCCAGCAGTATGGGGGAGGAAGAGACCCAGTACTTC.

This clone was detected once. The chain has TRBV6-1 and TRBJ2-1; D remains ambiguous. V was cut by 2 bases and J by 10 bases, with 15 bases left in between. The CDR3 sequence is 14 residues long. Looked up from germline, CDR1 is MNHNS and CDR2 is SASEGT. DNA for the CDR3: TGTGCCAGCAGTGAAACCATGGGCGGCTACGAGCAGTTCTTC. Protein sequence: CASSETMGGYEQFF.

The chain uses TRBV5-4 and TRBJ2-5; maybe TRBD2 (6 bases). V lost 7 bases, J lost 5 bases, and 15 bases lay in between. Germline CDR1 SGHNT, CDR2 YYREEE (reference sequence). This CDR3 has 13 residues. The CDR3 region has the DNA TGTGCCAGCTCCCTGCAGGAGGGGGAGACCCAGTACTTC. Protein sequence: CASSLQEGETQYF.

The chain employs TRBV5-1 and TRBJ2-3, with a weak D call TRBD1 (6 bases). This CDR3 spans 15 amino acids. Germline loops: CDR1 SGHRS, CDR2 YFSETQ. Trimming cost V 0 bases and J 5 bases, with 13 bases left between them. CDR3 sequence reads: CASSLGGLTGDTQYF. CDR3 in DNA: TGCGCCAGCAGCTTGGGGGGGCTCACCGGAGATACGCAGTATTTT.